The 29 T cell receptor beta chains below were found in one sample sequenced in a study of Graves' ophthalmopathy and Graves' hyperthyroidism (dated by TCRdb to between 2018 and 2020). The sample was run on an Illumina HiSeq 2000. For repertoire sequencing, TCR beta CDR3 regions were amplified from RNA transcripts. The first round of RT-PCR was done with HTBI primers and the Qiagen OneStep RT-PCR kit, and was followed by a second round of multiplex PCR, then size selection and purification. TCRdb's own reprocessing of the public reads used fastp at Q25 and MiXCR and kept productive beta chains. Rows merge per CDR3 protein into single entries with the most common DNA and genes. This sample is represented by hundreds of thousands of distinct CDR3 sequences; approximately 40% of them were singletons. Clones ranked in the top ten supply 44% of the sample. Sequencing was carried out using peripheral blood. The receptor source for this set is an adult man with Graves' ophthalmopathy.

This clonotype was counted a single time. The V gene is TRBV2, the J gene TRBJ2-3; D uncertain. The V gene's germline CDR1 is SNHLY and CDR2 FYNNEI. The CDR3 is 13 residues long. V was cut by 7 bases and J by 2 bases, with 10 bases left in between. The CDR3 DNA follows: TGTGCCAGCAAAACAGACAACACAGATACGCAGTATTTT. Protein product: CASKTDNTDTQYF. Variable domain in full (rest from reference TRBV2 and TRBJ2-3): EPEVTQTPSHQVTQMGQEVILRCVPISNHLYFYWYRQILGQKVEFLVSFYNNEISEKSEIFDDQFSVERPDGSNFTLKIRSTKLEDSAMYFCASKTDNTDTQYFGPGTRLTVL.

This clonotype was observed a handful of times. The chain's CDR3 is CASSLEHSSNTGELFF. Written as DNA, the CDR3 is TGTGCCAGCAGCTTAGAACATTCTTCGAACACCGGGGAGCTGTTTTTT. This chain uses TRBV7-6 with TRBJ2-2; D uncertain. The CDR3 is 16 amino acids. The ends were cut back, 1 base at V and 0 bases at J, with 9 bases in the middle. Per the germline V gene, CDR1 is SGHVS and CDR2 is FNYEAQ. Complete variable domain (other parts from reference TRBV7-6 and TRBJ2-2): GAGVSQSPRYKVTKRGQDVALRCDPISGHVSLYWYRQALGQGPEFLTYFNYEAQQDKSGLPNDRFSAERPEGSISTLTIQRTEQRDSAMYRCASSLEHSSNTGELFFGEGSRLTVL.

Turning to this clonotype: No conserved phenylalanine or tryptophan ends this CDR3, so it is likely a read error. It is unclear where the CDR3 begins or ends on the DNA, so no DNA is shown, and the CDR3 is as TCRdb lists it. The chain recombines TRBV29-1 with TRBJ1-1. The CDR3 length equals 10 residues, ends included. Germline V gives CDR1 SQVTM, CDR2 ANQGSEA. The CDR3 here is CSVQGPTGLI.

This clonotype was detected ten times or more. The V and J genes are TRBV29-1 and TRBJ2-2, with 7 bases lining up with TRBD1. Germline lookup yields CDR1 SQVTM and CDR2 ANQGSEA. The V and J ends lost 4 bases and 6 bases, in that order; junction bases with no gene match: 8. There are 14 residues in the CDR3. Here the CDR3 reads CSVVTGPISGELFF. The CDR3, as DNA: TGCAGCGTTGTGACAGGGCCTATCTCCGGGGAGCTGTTTTTT.

V is TRBV10-3 and J is TRBJ2-6; a possible D gene is TRBD1 (5 bases). CDR1 is ENHRY, CDR2 SYGVKD, per germline. The CDR3 runs 14 residues. The V and J ends lost 5 bases and 3 bases respectively, with 8 bases between them. CDR3 protein: CAISQGFGANVLTF. CDR3 nucleotides: TGTGCCATCAGTCAGGGATTTGGGGCCAACGTCCTGACTTTC.

This clonotype was detected a few times. The CDR3 region is CASSWYSVMNTEAFF. CDR3 nucleotide sequence: TGCGCCAGCAGCTGGTATTCAGTCATGAACACTGAAGCTTTCTTT. The gene calls are TRBV5-1 and TRBJ1-1, with D uncertain. The V gene's germline CDR1 is SGHRS and CDR2 YFSETQ. The CDR3 consists of 15 residues. V was shortened by 3 bases and J by 0 bases, with 12 bases between the two germline ends.

This clonotype was seen a handful of times. V and J are TRBV19 and TRBJ1-1; D might be TRBD1 (5 bases). This CDR3 region has 13 residues. The V and J ends lost 2 bases and 5 bases respectively, with 9 bases between them. Germline CDR1 is LNHDA and CDR2 is SQIVND (reference sequence). The CDR3 loop is CASSIRGETEAFF. The DNA of the CDR3 is TGTGCCAGTAGTATAAGGGGTGAGACTGAAGCTTTCTTT.

V is TRBV2 and J is TRBJ2-7; D call uncertain. The CDR3 extends over 13 amino acids. The germline gives CDR1 SNHLY, CDR2 FYNNEI. V was cut by 2 bases and J by 3 bases, with 8 bases left in between. CDR3 DNA sequence: TGTGCCAGCAGTGAATCTACAGACTACGAGCAGTACTTC. Translating gives CASSESTDYEQYF. Based on the CDR3 plus reference TRBV2 and TRBJ2-7, the full variable domain is EPEVTQTPSHQVTQMGQEVILRCVPISNHLYFYWYRQILGQKVEFLVSFYNNEISEKSEIFDDQFSVERPDGSNFTLKIRSTKLEDSAMYFCASSESTDYEQYFGPGTRLTVT.

The V gene is TRBV29-1, the J gene TRBJ2-7, with D maybe TRBD2 (5 bases). CDR1 and CDR2 from the germline V gene are SQVTM and ANQGSEA. V lost 8 bases and J 3 bases, leaving 14 bases between the germline ends. The CDR3 is 12 residues long. CDR3 in amino acids: CSSTPEGYEQYF. Written as DNA, the CDR3 is TGCAGCAGTACCCCTGAGGGCTACGAGCAGTACTTC.

The V call is TRBV4-3, the J call TRBJ1-1; D unresolved. The CDR3 loop spans 15 amino acids. V shed 0 bases and J shed 2 bases, with 10 bases lying between them. The germline gives CDR1 LGHNA, CDR2 YSLEER. CDR3: CASSQEVKTNTEAFF. Written as DNA, the CDR3 is TGCGCCAGCAGCCAAGAAGTGAAGACAAACACTGAAGCTTTCTTT.

The gene calls are TRBV9 and TRBJ2-2; 11 positions match TRBD2. Trimming at V came to 4 bases and at J to 5 bases, leaving 7 bases not matched to a gene. The CDR3 contains 16 residues. CDR1 and CDR2 from the germline V gene are SGDLS and YYNGEE. The CDR3 sequence: CASSPLRTSGTGELFF. In nucleotides, the CDR3 is TGTGCCAGCAGCCCACTGCGGACTAGCGGGACCGGGGAGCTGTTTTTT.

At least ten counts were recorded for this clonotype. The chain is built from TRBV19 and TRBJ1-5; the D is unclear. Trimming left V 7 bases short and J 2 bases short, with 21 bases between. This CDR3 is built from 17 residues. The germline gives CDR1 LNHDA, CDR2 SQIVND (reference sequence). CDR3 sequence: CASTIRSGDRGNQPQHF. CDR3 bases: TGTGCCAGTACCATAAGGTCTGGCGATCGGGGCAATCAGCCCCAGCATTTT. Drawing the rest from reference TRBV19 and TRBJ1-5, the complete variable domain is DGGITQSPKYLFRKEGQNVTLSCEQNLNHDAMYWYRQDPGQGLRLIYYSQIVNDFQKGDIAEGYSVSREKKESFPLTVTSAQKNPTAFYLCASTIRSGDRGNQPQHFGDGTRLSIL.

The chain has TRBV10-3 and TRBJ1-2, with D unresolved. CDR1 and CDR2 (germline): ENHRY, SYGVKD. Deletions cut 6 bases from V and 7 bases from J, with 18 bases between. This CDR3 has 14 residues. CDR3 residues: CAISDTAGIGGYTF. The CDR3 DNA is TGTGCCATCAGCGATACAGCGGGGATCGGTGGCTACACCTTC.

This clonotype was observed a few times. The gene calls are TRBV10-2 and TRBJ1-1; 7 bases line up with TRBD1. V shed 0 bases and J 4 bases; nucleotides not matched to a gene: 8. The germline V gene encodes CDR1 WSHSY and CDR2 SAAADI. This CDR3 comprises 16 residues. CDR3 residues: CASSESTGTVGTEAFF. CDR3 nucleotides: TGCGCCAGCAGTGAGTCGACGGGGACAGTAGGCACTGAAGCTTTCTTT.

This rearrangement joins TRBV11-1 to TRBJ2-2; D unresolved. Between the trimmed V and J ends, which lost 8 bases and 1 base, there was a span of 17 bases. Germline CDR1 reads SGHAT; CDR2 reads FQDESV (reference sequence). There are 16 residues in the CDR3. CDR3 sequence (DNA): TGTGCCAGCGTTGGCTCCCGTGCTGGGAACACCGGGGAGCTGTTTTTT. Protein sequence: CASVGSRAGNTGELFF.

This clonotype was counted many times. The chain is built from TRBV7-2 and TRBJ1-2; 7 nucleotides agree with TRBD1. CDR1 SGHTA and CDR2 FQGNSA come from the germline V gene. Trimming at V came to 5 bases and at J to 5 bases, leaving 8 bases not matched to a gene. The CDR3 is 14 residues long. DNA of the CDR3: TGTGCCAGCAGCACGTACCGGGACAGATATGGCTACACCTTC. Amino acids: CASSTYRDRYGYTF. Full variable domain (rest looked up from reference TRBV7-2 and TRBJ1-2): GAGVSQSPSNKVTEKGKDVELRCDPISGHTALYWYRQSLGQGLEFLIYFQGNSAPDKSGLPSDRFSAERTGGSVSTLTIQRTQQEDSAVYLCASSTYRDRYGYTFGSGTRLTVV.

This clonotype was seen at least ten times. This chain uses TRBV10-3 with TRBJ1-6; D gene uncertain. The V gene's germline CDR1 is ENHRY and CDR2 SYGVKD. Trimming shortened V by 2 bases and J by 0 bases, and 5 bases separated the two germline ends. The CDR3 runs 15 residues. The CDR3 region is CAISEGVSYNSPLHF. The CDR3 nucleotides read TGTGCCATCAGTGAGGGGGTCTCCTATAATTCACCCCTCCACTTT.

As regards this clonotype: This may be a read error, as it is one base from a much larger clone. The chain is built from TRBV9 and TRBJ2-7; tentatively, D is TRBD2 (5 bases). V dropped 4 bases and J dropped 3 bases, with 20 bases sitting between them. CDR1 is SGDLS and CDR2 is YYNGEE in the germline V gene. The CDR3 is made up of 16 amino acids. DNA for the CDR3: TGTGCCAGCAGCTTAAGTGGGTTAGCGCATTTCTACGAGCAGTACTTC. Translating it yields CASSLSGLAHFYEQYF.

The gene calls are TRBV11-2 and TRBJ1-3; 12 positions agree with TRBD1. There are 20 residues in the CDR3. The V and J ends lost 5 bases and 0 bases, in that order; junction bases with no gene match: 14. Germline values: CDR1 SGHAT, CDR2 FQNNGV. The CDR3 bases are TGTGCCAGCAGCCCCTTCCGGGACAGGGGGCGTAACTCCTCTGGAAACACCATATATTTT. Its translation is CASSPFRDRGRNSSGNTIYF.

For this clonotype: A much larger clone lies one base from this, so it may be a read error. The chain carries TRBV2 and TRBJ1-4, with 7 bases fitting TRBD1. Germline CDR1 is SNHLY and CDR2 is FYNNEI. The CDR3 loop spans 15 amino acids. CDR3 protein: CASSELRGRNGKLFF. Here the CDR3 DNA reads TGTGCCAGCAGTGAATTGAGGGGGCGGAATGGAAAACTGTTTTTT.

This clonotype was recorded many times. The V gene is TRBV7-9, the J gene TRBJ2-5, with D perhaps TRBD2 (5 bases). This CDR3 region has 15 residues. Germline values: CDR1 SEHNR, CDR2 FQNEAQ (reference sequence). Trimming shortened V by 1 base and J by 4 bases, and 13 bases separated the two germline ends. CDR3 sequence: CASSLGALVGETQYF. The CDR3 nucleotides are TGTGCCAGCAGCTTAGGGGCACTAGTGGGAGAGACCCAGTACTTC.

This clonotype has at least ten counts. The genes are TRBV25-1 and TRBJ1-4; 7 nucleotides align to TRBD1. The CDR3 covers 15 residues. With 0 bases clipped from V and 6 bases from J, the junction kept 4 bases outside the gene matches. Germline values: CDR1 MGHDK, CDR2 SYGVNS. The DNA of the CDR3 is TGTGCCAGCAGTGAATATACCGGGACAGATGAAAAACTGTTTTTT. Encoded protein: CASSEYTGTDEKLFF.

In this sample, this clonotype turned up many times. The chain has TRBV7-8 and TRBJ2-2; TRBD2 aligns across 9 bases. CDR1 is SGHVS and CDR2 is FQNEAQ in the germline V gene. The CDR3 length is 15 residues. The V gene end was trimmed by 5 bases and the J gene end by 1 base; junction bases not matched to a gene: 2. The CDR3 nucleotides are TGTGCCAGCAGCAAACTAGCGGGGAACACCGGGGAGCTGTTTTTT. Its protein product is CASSKLAGNTGELFF.

This chain uses TRBV9 with TRBJ1-3; D call uncertain. Trimming left V 10 bases short and J 0 bases short, with 14 bases between. Looked up from germline, CDR1 is SGDLS and CDR2 is YYNGEE. CDR3 size: 14 residues. CDR3 nucleotide sequence: TGTGCCGGGTCGGAGGATAGCTCTGGAAACACCATATATTTT. As protein: CAGSEDSSGNTIYF.

The CDR3 DNA follows: TGTGCCAGTAGTATTTTTAGAGGAGAGACCCAGTACTTC. This encodes CASSIFRGETQYF. The rearrangement joins TRBV19 to TRBJ2-5; unclear D gene. The ends were cut back, 3 bases at V and 4 bases at J, with 9 bases in the middle. Germline lookup yields CDR1 LNHDA and CDR2 SQIVND (reference sequence). This CDR3 is built from 13 residues.

This clonotype has only a few counts. The V call is TRBV2, the J call TRBJ2-7, with 8 bases lining up with TRBD1. Germline-derived CDR1 and CDR2 are SNHLY and FYNNEI. V was clipped by 6 bases and J by 0 bases; unmatched bases: 7. The CDR3 runs to 15 residues. CDR3 nucleotide sequence: TGTGCCAGCAGCTACCGACAGGGGAACTCCTACGAGCAGTACTTC. Residues: CASSYRQGNSYEQYF.

The CDR3 spells CSVRGQSYGYTF. The CDR3 DNA is TGCAGCGTCCGAGGACAGTCCTATGGCTACACCTTC. The V and J genes are TRBV29-1 and TRBJ1-2; perhaps TRBD1 as D (6 bases). Germline V gene data show CDR1 as SQVTM and CDR2 as ANQGSEA. V was cut by 6 bases and J by 4 bases, with 12 bases left in between. There are 12 residues in the CDR3.

This clonotype was counted between two and nine times. This chain links TRBV20-1 with TRBJ2-7; 7 nucleotides agree with TRBD2. This CDR3 spans 15 amino acids. Germline V lookup: CDR1 DFQATT, CDR2 SNEGSKA (reference sequence). Germline trimming cut 1 base from V and 1 base from J; bases unmatched to any gene: 7. CDR3 in amino acids: CSARVGGGDSYEQYF. The CDR3 DNA follows: TGCAGTGCTAGAGTTGGGGGAGGGGATTCCTACGAGCAGTACTTC.

This clonotype was counted between two and nine times. The chain has TRBV10-3 and TRBJ2-7; the match to TRBD1 covers 12 bases. CDR1 is ENHRY, CDR2 SYGVKD, per germline. Trimming at V came to 10 bases and at J to 7 bases, leaving 11 bases not matched to a gene. This CDR3 is built from 14 residues. Here the CDR3 DNA reads TGTGCCACCAGACGGGACAGGGGGCCAGGAGAGCAGTACTTC. Its protein is CATRRDRGPGEQYF.